The 19 T cell receptor beta chains below come from one sample, sequenced in a study of control samples from healthy donors and cancer patients (dated by TCRdb to 2019 to 2021). Libraries were made using the immunoSEQ multiplex PCR assay. TCRdb stores this immuneACCESS table with in-frame sequences only. Part of the clones is absent; in the studies checked, under half of the shortfall reflects unresolved V genes, and no reason is known for the rest. The sample contains some 87,000 clones, roughly 89% of them found a single time. Approximately 14% of the sample belongs to the ten largest clones. The sample comprised blood. These receptors all come from a man aged 30 to 45 in good health.

The rearrangement uses TRBV27 and TRBJ1-3, with D perhaps TRBD1 (6 bases). Trimming took 3 bases from V and 4 from J, leaving 7 bases between them. Germline CDR1 is MNHEY and CDR2 is SMNVEV (reference sequence). The CDR3 is 13 residues long. The CDR3 DNA follows: TGTGCCAGCAGTTTCGACAGGGGAAACACCATATATTTT. This sequence encodes CASSFDRGNTIYF.

This CDR3 is CASSLGSGQPYEAFF. The CDR3 coding sequence is TGTGCCAGCAGCTTAGGGTCGGGACAGCCGTATGAAGCTTTCTTT. The V gene is TRBV7-3, the J gene TRBJ1-1, with 7 bases lining up with TRBD1. CDR3 length: 15 residues. Germline V gene data show CDR1 as SGHTA and CDR2 as FQGTGA. Trimming at V came to 2 bases and at J to 7 bases, leaving 10 bases not matched to a gene.

The chain employs TRBV5-1 and TRBJ2-7; 7 nucleotides match TRBD2. Per germline, CDR1 SGHRS and CDR2 YFSETQ. This CDR3 has 16 amino acids. J gave up 4 bases and V 4 bases, and 14 bases lay outside the gene matches. The CDR3 nucleotides read TGCGCCAGCAGCCCCGAGGGGTCGACTAGCAAGTACGAGCAGTACTTC. Translating gives CASSPEGSTSKYEQYF.

This clone occurred once. The chain carries TRBV7-2 and TRBJ1-1; 7 bases map to TRBD1. Unmatched junction bases numbered 14, after V lost 11 bases and J lost 8 bases. CDR1 SGHTA and CDR2 FQGNSA come from the germline V gene. This CDR3 comprises 13 residues. CDR3 nucleotide sequence: TGTGCCGGGATGGGGGGGGACAGCGAAGAAGCTTTCTTT. Translated, it gives CAGMGGDSEEAFF. Using reference TRBV7-2 and TRBJ1-1 for the parts outside the CDR3, the full variable domain is GAGVSQSPSNKVTEKGKDVELRCDPISGHTALYWYRQSLGQGLEFLIYFQGNSAPDKSGLPSDRFSAERTGGSVSTLTIQRTQQEDSAVYLCAGMGGDSEEAFFGQGTRLTVV.

The chain combines TRBV19 with TRBJ1-6; a possible D gene is TRBD1 (5 bases). The CDR3 runs to 16 residues. Germline loops: CDR1 LNHDA, CDR2 SQIVND (reference sequence). Trimming removed 3 bases from V and 3 bases from J, with 12 bases in between. CDR3 nucleotide sequence: TGTGCCAGTAGTATTGGATGGGGGGACTATAATTCACCCCTCCACTTT. This gives the protein CASSIGWGDYNSPLHF.

The CDR3 DNA reads as TGCGCCAGCAGCTTAATGGATAACACCGGGGAGCTGTTTTTT. Protein: CASSLMDNTGELFF. The chain recombines TRBV5-1 with TRBJ2-2; D unresolved. Germline V gene data show CDR1 as SGHRS and CDR2 as YFSETQ. This CDR3 is 14 amino acids long. V lost 2 bases and J lost 2, with 7 bases in between.

The chain has TRBV9 and TRBJ1-6; the D gene is possibly TRBD1 (6 bases). Trimming shortened V by 0 bases and J by 4 bases, and 8 bases separated the two germline ends. Germline CDR1 reads SGDLS; CDR2 reads YYNGEE. CDR3 size: 15 residues. The CDR3, as DNA: TGTGCCAGCAGCGTAGAGGGGGTGTATAATTCACCCCTCCACTTT. Translation gives CASSVEGVYNSPLHF.

The chain carries TRBV5-4 and TRBJ2-5; 8 nucleotides line up with TRBD2. Per germline, CDR1 SGHNT and CDR2 YYREEE (reference sequence). The CDR3 runs to 14 residues. Trimming took 5 bases from V and 4 from J; bases not matched to a gene: 7. The CDR3 nucleotides read TGTGCCAGCAGTTTAGCGGGGCCAGGAGAGACCCAGTACTTC. Translating gives CASSLAGPGETQYF.

The CDR3 sequence is CAWSYGADEQYF. The CDR3 region has the DNA TGTGCCTGGAGTTACGGTGCAGACGAGCAGTACTTC. The chain uses TRBV30 and TRBJ2-7; D is unclear. The germline CDR1 and CDR2 sequences are GTSNPN and SVGIG (reference sequence). The CDR3 length is 12 residues. V was cut by 2 bases and J by 5 bases, with 10 bases left in between.

V and J are TRBV7-2 and TRBJ1-5; maybe TRBD1 (5 bases). V lost 3 bases and J 2 bases, leaving 11 bases between the germline ends. This CDR3 region has 15 residues. Germline values: CDR1 SGHTA, CDR2 FQGNSA. CDR3 loop: CASSFWGGGNQPQHF. The DNA of the CDR3 is TGTGCCAGCAGCTTTTGGGGCGGAGGCAATCAGCCCCAGCATTTT. Complete variable domain (other parts from reference TRBV7-2 and TRBJ1-5): GAGVSQSPSNKVTEKGKDVELRCDPISGHTALYWYRQSLGQGLEFLIYFQGNSAPDKSGLPSDRFSAERTGGSVSTLTIQRTQQEDSAVYLCASSFWGGGNQPQHFGDGTRLSIL.

The chain joins TRBV25-1 to TRBJ2-3; TRBD1 aligns across 10 bases. CDR1 and CDR2 from the germline V gene are MGHDK and SYGVNS. The CDR3 has 14 amino acids. V shed 8 bases, J shed 8 bases, and the junction held 10 bases outside the gene matches. CDR3 DNA sequence: TGTGCCAGCGGACAGGGGGGACAAACGGCTACGCAGTATTTT. This encodes CASGQGGQTATQYF. Looking up the rest from reference TRBV25-1 and TRBJ2-3 gives the full variable domain: EADIYQTPRYLVIGTGKKITLECSQTMGHDKMYWYQQDPGMELHLIHYSYGVNSTEKGDLSSESTVSRIRTEHFPLTLESARPSHTSQYLCASGQGGQTATQYFGPGTRLTVL.

The CDR3: CASSLVGQTYNEKLFF. CDR3 coding DNA: TGTGCCAGCAGCTTAGTCGGTCAGACTTATAATGAAAAACTGTTTTTT. This chain uses TRBV7-9 with TRBJ1-4; D is uncertain. The CDR3 extends over 16 amino acids. CDR1 is SEHNR and CDR2 is FQNEAQ in the germline V gene (reference sequence). V was shortened by 1 base and J by 4 bases, with 13 bases between the two germline ends. Full variable domain (outside the CDR3, taken from reference TRBV7-9 and TRBJ1-4): DTGVSQNPRHKITKRGQNVTFRCDPISEHNRLYWYRQTLGQGPEFLTYFQNEAQLEKSRLLSDRFSAERPKGSFSTLEIQRTEQGDSAMYLCASSLVGQTYNEKLFFGSGTQLSVL.

The chain recombines TRBV3-1 (or the pseudogene TRBV3-2) with TRBJ1-1, with TRBD1 as a possible D gene (6 bases). Trimming took off 5 bases at V and 3 bases at J, with 13 bases between the two ends. Germline CDR1 is LGHDT and CDR2 is YNNKEL (reference sequence). The CDR3 covers 14 residues. The CDR3: CASSTMGADTEAFF. CDR3 bases: TGTGCCAGCAGCACCATGGGGGCCGACACTGAAGCTTTCTTT.

The chain links TRBV5-1 to TRBJ1-1; 8 bases map to TRBD1. The germline V gene has CDR1 SGHRS and CDR2 YFSETQ. V was pared by 4 bases and J by 4 bases, with 6 bases of the junction left unmatched. The CDR3 spans 14 residues. The CDR3 loop reads CASSRGQGGTEAFF. In nucleotides, the CDR3 is TGCGCCAGCAGCCGAGGACAGGGTGGCACTGAAGCTTTCTTT.

This clone was counted a few times. The chain carries TRBV3-1 (or the pseudogene TRBV3-2) and TRBJ1-5, with D hard to call. Germline V gene lookup returns CDR1 LGHDT and CDR2 YNNKEL (reference sequence). The V end lost 2 bases, the J end lost 3 bases, and 11 bases lay between the germline ends. The CDR3 contains 15 residues. The CDR3 nucleotides read TGTGCCAGCAGCCAATCTGCGGGTAACAATCAGCCCCAGCATTTT. Protein sequence: CASSQSAGNNQPQHF.

The chain has TRBV19 and TRBJ2-5; no clear D. Germline-derived CDR1 and CDR2 are LNHDA and SQIVND (reference sequence). The CDR3 is 14 residues long. V was pared by 7 bases and J by 5 bases, with 17 bases between. For the CDR3, the DNA is TGTGCCAGTAAGAAGGGTATAGGTGGTGAGACCCAGTACTTC. It is translated as CASKKGIGGETQYF.

J is TRBJ2-2 and V is TRBV27, with 7 bases aligning to TRBD1. The V segment lost 5 bases and the J segment 7 bases; nucleotides outside the gene matches: 10. This CDR3 region has 15 residues. Germline CDR1 reads MNHEY; CDR2 reads SMNVEV (reference sequence). CDR3 nucleotide sequence: TGTGCCAGCAGTCACACGACAGGGCCCGGCGGGGAGCTGTTTTTT. Translation: CASSHTTGPGGELFF.

The V and J genes are TRBV4-3 and TRBJ2-5; 12 bases map to TRBD2. Losses at the gene ends were 1 base for V and 5 bases for J; bases not matched to a gene: 11. CDR1 and CDR2 from the germline V gene are LGHNA and YSLEER. The CDR3 sequence is 18 residues long. The CDR3 DNA follows: TGCGCCAGCAGCCAAGCCCCCGCTAGCGGGGGGGCCCGGGAGACCCAGTACTTC. The encoded protein is CASSQAPASGGARETQYF.

This sequence joins TRBV3-1 (or the pseudogene TRBV3-2) and TRBJ1-4; 8 bases align to TRBD1. Germline values: CDR1 LGHDT, CDR2 YNNKEL (reference sequence). CDR3 length: 13 residues. V gave up 2 bases and J gave up 8 bases; unmatched junction bases: 1. The CDR3: CASSQQGAEKLFF. CDR3 nucleotides: TGTGCCAGCAGCCAACAGGGGGCGGAAAAACTGTTTTTT.